This entry lists 25 T cell receptor beta chains sequenced from one sample in a study of blood T cell repertoires in COVID-19. Produced via immunoSEQ multiplex PCR; TCRdb's table is partial and in-frame only. Of 30,000 to 40,000 clones listed, 70% to 90% are singletons. The material sequenced was peripheral blood. These receptors all stem from a woman older than 75 with active or convalescent COVID-19.

This rearrangement joins TRBV27 to TRBJ2-7; the D gene is possibly TRBD2 (5 bases). Trimming took off 2 bases at V and 4 bases at J, with 12 bases between the two ends. The germline V gene encodes CDR1 MNHEY and CDR2 SMNVEV (reference sequence). The CDR3 consists of 14 residues. The CDR3 spells CASSLKRANYEQYF. CDR3 coding DNA: TGTGCCAGCAGTTTAAAGAGGGCGAATTACGAGCAGTACTTC.

This clone was seen a handful of times. The chain carries TRBV19 and TRBJ2-1; unclear D gene. V lost 6 bases and J 5 bases, leaving 5 bases between the germline ends. The CDR3 spans 11 residues. Germline values: CDR1 LNHDA, CDR2 SQIVND (reference sequence). The CDR3: CASSLDNEQFF. For the CDR3, the DNA is TGTGCCAGTAGCCTCGACAATGAGCAGTTCTTC.

The rearrangement links TRBV28 to TRBJ2-5; 8 nucleotides align to TRBD1. Unmatched junction bases numbered 8, after V lost 7 bases and J lost 4 bases. Germline V gene lookup returns CDR1 MDHEN and CDR2 SYDVKM. This CDR3 is built from 14 residues. The CDR3 region has the DNA TGTGCCAGCAAGCCAGGGGGCTGGGGAGAGACCCAGTACTTC. Its protein product is CASKPGGWGETQYF.

J is TRBJ1-2 and V is TRBV25-1; possibly TRBD1 for D (5 bases). Trimming removed 6 bases from V and 4 bases from J, with 12 bases in between. In germline, CDR1 is MGHDK, CDR2 SYGVNS. This CDR3 contains 13 residues. Written as DNA, the CDR3 is TGTGCCAGCAGAGGGGCTGGGCCCTATGGCTACACCTTC. This sequence encodes CASRGAGPYGYTF.

This clone has only a few counts. The rearrangement links TRBV7-2 to TRBJ1-2, with TRBD1 as a possible D gene (6 bases). There are 13 residues in the CDR3. In germline, CDR1 is SGHTA, CDR2 FQGNSA. The germline V and J ends were trimmed by 5 bases and 2 bases, with 9 bases remaining between them. As DNA, the CDR3 is TGTGCCAGCAGCATGGACAGAAACTATGGCTACACCTTC. It codes for CASSMDRNYGYTF. Combining the CDR3 with reference TRBV7-2 and TRBJ1-2 gives the whole variable domain GAGVSQSPSNKVTEKGKDVELRCDPISGHTALYWYRQSLGQGLEFLIYFQGNSAPDKSGLPSDRFSAERTGGSVSTLTIQRTQQEDSAVYLCASSMDRNYGYTFGSGTRLTVV.

CDR3 protein: CATSDGGETQYF. In DNA, the CDR3 is TGTGCCACCAGTGACGGAGGGGAGACCCAGTACTTC. The V and J genes are TRBV24-1 and TRBJ2-5; tentatively, D is TRBD2 (6 bases). Germline CDR1 KGHDR, CDR2 SFDVKD. Trimming took off 4 bases at V and 5 bases at J, with 7 bases between the two ends. CDR3 length: 12 amino acids.

The chain uses TRBV7-3 and TRBJ2-2; D is undetermined. Germline CDR1 reads SGHTA; CDR2 reads FQGTGA. With 2 bases removed from V and 7 bases from J, the gap between germline ends came to 11 bases. The CDR3 covers 14 residues. For the CDR3, the DNA is TGTGCCAGCAGCTTAGATCCTGCGTACGGGGAGCTGTTTTTT. The encoded protein is CASSLDPAYGELFF.

J is TRBJ2-7 and V is TRBV3-1 (or the pseudogene TRBV3-2); 9 bases are a match to TRBD2. The CDR3 loop spans 15 amino acids. V was clipped by 4 bases and J by 0 bases; unmatched bases: 4. In germline, CDR1 is LGHDT, CDR2 YNNKEL (reference sequence). The CDR3 DNA follows: TGTGCCAGCAGCCCCCTAGCGGGATGCTCCTACGAGCAGTACTTC. Its translation is CASSPLAGCSYEQYF.

The chain carries TRBV5-1 and TRBJ2-2; the match to TRBD1 covers 9 bases. The germline V gene encodes CDR1 SGHRS and CDR2 YFSETQ. The trim removed 0 bases at V and 4 bases at J, leaving 10 bases unmatched. This CDR3 is built from 18 residues. The CDR3 coding sequence is TGCGCCAGCAGCTTGGAACTCTACAGGGGGCACGTCACCGGGGAGCTGTTTTTT. Amino acids: CASSLELYRGHVTGELFF. The variable domain in full, with the rest retrieved from reference TRBV5-1 and TRBJ2-2, is KAGVTQTPRYLIKTRGQQVTLSCSPISGHRSVSWYQQTPGQGLQFLFEYFSETQRNKGNFPGRFSGRQFSNSRSEMNVSTLELGDSALYLCASSLELYRGHVTGELFFGEGSRLTVL.

The chain links TRBV9 to TRBJ2-3; 8 bases agree with TRBD2. The CDR3 is 16 residues long. The ends lost 4 bases at V and 1 base at J; junction bases unmatched: 8. From germline, CDR1 is SGDLS and CDR2 YYNGEE. For the CDR3, the DNA is TGTGCCAGCAGCATCCGAACTAGCGGACGCACAGATACGCAGTATTTT. Translation: CASSIRTSGRTDTQYF.

This chain links TRBV7-3 with TRBJ2-5; 13 bases align to TRBD2. Losses at the gene ends were 5 bases for V and 4 bases for J; bases not matched to a gene: 4. This CDR3 is built from 15 residues. CDR1 and CDR2 (germline): SGHTA, FQGTGA. The DNA for the CDR3 is TGTGCCAGCAGCACTAGCGGGGGGGCCACAGAGACCCAGTACTTC. It translates to CASSTSGGATETQYF.

This sequence joins TRBV9 and TRBJ2-3, with TRBD2 matching 12 bases. The germline gives CDR1 SGDLS, CDR2 YYNGEE. V was clipped by 0 bases and J by 6 bases; unmatched bases: 8. CDR3 length equals 17 residues. The CDR3 spells CASSVGASGGARDTQYF. DNA for the CDR3: TGTGCCAGCAGCGTAGGGGCTAGCGGGGGGGCTAGGGATACGCAGTATTTT.

V usage is TRBV5-8 and J usage is TRBJ2-7, with 10 positions matching TRBD2. This CDR3 is 15 amino acids long. With 1 base clipped from V and 6 bases from J, the junction kept 7 bases outside the gene matches. Germline V lookup: CDR1 SGHTS, CDR2 YDEGEE. CDR3 residues: CASSLIAGGPVEQYF. DNA of the CDR3: TGTGCCAGCAGCTTGATAGCGGGGGGCCCGGTCGAGCAGTACTTC. The full variable domain, rest sourced from reference TRBV5-8 and TRBJ2-7, is EAGVTQSPTHLIKTRGQQATLRCSPISGHTSVYWYQQALGLGLQFLLWYDEGEERNRGNFPPRFSGRQFPNYSSELNVNALELEDSALYLCASSLIAGGPVEQYFGPGTRLTVT.

The rearrangement uses TRBV13 and TRBJ2-1; 12 bases align to TRBD2. V lost 4 bases and J lost 6; bases outside the gene matches: 4. This CDR3 is built from 15 residues. CDR1 and CDR2 from the germline V gene are PRHDT and FYEKMQ (reference sequence). In nucleotides, the CDR3 is TGTGCCAGCAGCTCACTACTAGCGGGAGGCAATGAGCAGTTCTTC. It codes for CASSSLLAGGNEQFF.

The CDR3 spells CSASPGQGRSYNEQFF. The DNA of the CDR3 is TGCAGTGCTAGTCCCGGACAGGGACGCTCCTACAATGAGCAGTTCTTC. The rearrangement links TRBV20-1 to TRBJ2-1, with 8 bases lining up with TRBD1. Per germline, CDR1 DFQATT and CDR2 SNEGSKA (reference sequence). The CDR3 runs to 16 residues. V lost 3 bases, J lost 0 bases, and 7 bases stayed unmatched.

Only one count was recorded for this clone. The chain has TRBV19 and TRBJ1-1, with D tentatively TRBD1 (6 bases). V gave up 3 bases and J gave up 12 bases, with 11 bases separating them. The germline V gene encodes CDR1 LNHDA and CDR2 SQIVND (reference sequence). This CDR3 spans 11 amino acids. DNA of the CDR3: TGTGCCAGTAGTATTGCGGGGGCACCTTTCTTT. Protein product: CASSIAGAPFF.

The CDR3 region has the DNA TGTGCCATCTCGGGACTACCCTCCTACAATGAGCAGTTCTTC. This translates into CAISGLPSYNEQFF. The V and J genes are TRBV6-5 and TRBJ2-1; 7 bases line up with TRBD2. CDR1 and CDR2 (germline): MNHEY, SVGAGI. The CDR3 has 14 residues. With 10 bases clipped from V and 0 bases from J, the junction kept 6 bases outside the gene matches.

This chain connects TRBV24-1 to TRBJ2-3, with 7 bases matching TRBD2. V lost 3 bases to trimming and J lost 2 bases; unmatched junction nucleotides: 7. Per germline, CDR1 KGHDR and CDR2 SFDVKD. The CDR3 has 16 residues. The CDR3 nucleotides are TGTGCCACCAGTGATATGCGGGGGACCTTCACAGATACGCAGTATTTT. Protein: CATSDMRGTFTDTQYF.

The DNA of the CDR3 is TGTGCCAGCTCACTCCGGGACGGCAGGCGGGAAAATGAAAAACTGTTTTTT. Its protein product is CASSLRDGRRENEKLFF. This chain joins TRBV18 and TRBJ1-4, with a tentative D call TRBD1 (5 bases). Germline V gene data show CDR1 as KGHSH and CDR2 as LQKENI. V was trimmed by 4 bases and J by 5 bases, leaving 20 bases between them. The CDR3 sequence is 17 residues long.

CDR3 coding DNA: TGTGCCAGCAGTTCATCCCCGGGGGTTGGAAACACCATATATTTT. Translating it yields CASSSSPGVGNTIYF. The V call is TRBV28, the J call TRBJ1-3; perhaps TRBD1 as D (5 bases). The germline V gene encodes CDR1 MDHEN and CDR2 SYDVKM. V was shortened by 4 bases and J by 3 bases, with 13 bases between the two germline ends. The CDR3 is made up of 15 amino acids.

J is TRBJ1-2 and V is TRBV19; TRBD1 might be the D (5 bases). Trimming stripped 7 bases from V and 2 bases from J, with 14 bases between. CDR3 length: 14 residues. CDR1 and CDR2 from the germline V gene are LNHDA and SQIVND (reference sequence). Here the CDR3 DNA reads TGTGCCAGTACCCTCTCTCGGGGGAACTATGGCTACACCTTC. This gives the protein CASTLSRGNYGYTF.

V usage is TRBV5-1 and J usage is TRBJ1-1; TRBD1 might be the D (5 bases). CDR1 is SGHRS and CDR2 is YFSETQ in the germline V gene. There are 17 residues in the CDR3. Trimming pared 4 bases from V and 0 bases from J, leaving 19 bases between. CDR3 loop: CASSTGSVGILNTEAFF. The CDR3 nucleotides are TGCGCCAGCAGCACAGGATCGGTGGGGATTCTGAACACTGAAGCTTTCTTT.

The rearrangement links TRBV7-8 to TRBJ2-7; TRBD1 agrees at 7 bases. Unmatched junction bases numbered 9, after V lost 5 bases and J lost 2 bases. The CDR3 has 15 residues. The germline V gene has CDR1 SGHVS and CDR2 FQNEAQ. The chain's CDR3 is CASSPRTGLPYEQYF. The CDR3 DNA sequence: TGTGCCAGCAGCCCCAGGACAGGACTTCCCTACGAGCAGTACTTC.

The genes are TRBV19 and TRBJ2-6; 11 nucleotides align to TRBD1. The V gene's germline CDR1 is LNHDA and CDR2 SQIVND (reference sequence). The CDR3 runs to 17 residues. V shed 4 bases and J 1 base; nucleotides not matched to a gene: 3. The CDR3 sequence is CASSSGTGGSGANVLTF. The CDR3 nucleotides are TGTGCCAGTAGTAGCGGGACAGGGGGTTCTGGGGCCAACGTCCTGACTTTC.

This chain's CDR3 is CASSSYRQGGDEQFF. CDR3 coding DNA: TGTGCCAGCAGCTCCTACCGACAGGGTGGAGATGAGCAGTTCTTC. V is TRBV5-4 and J is TRBJ2-1; 7 bases line up with TRBD1. J gave up 8 bases and V 3 bases, and 11 bases lay outside the gene matches. Germline V gene sequence: CDR1 SGHNT, CDR2 YYREEE (reference sequence). The CDR3 consists of 15 residues.